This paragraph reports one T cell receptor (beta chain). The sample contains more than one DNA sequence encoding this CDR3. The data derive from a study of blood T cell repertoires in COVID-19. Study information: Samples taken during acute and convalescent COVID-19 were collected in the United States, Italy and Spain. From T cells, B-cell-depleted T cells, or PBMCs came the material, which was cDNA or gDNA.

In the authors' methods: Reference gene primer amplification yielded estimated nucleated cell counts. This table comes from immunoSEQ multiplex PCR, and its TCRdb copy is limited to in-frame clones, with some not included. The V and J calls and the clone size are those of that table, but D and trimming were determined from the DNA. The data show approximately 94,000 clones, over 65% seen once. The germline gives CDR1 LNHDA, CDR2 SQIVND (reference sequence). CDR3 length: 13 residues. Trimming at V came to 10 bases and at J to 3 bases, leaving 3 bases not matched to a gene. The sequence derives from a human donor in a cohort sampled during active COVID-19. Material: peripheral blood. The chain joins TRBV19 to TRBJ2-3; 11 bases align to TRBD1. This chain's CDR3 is CATRDRGTDTQYF. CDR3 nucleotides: TGTGCCACCCGGGACAGGGGGACAGATACGCAGTATTTT.